A selection of T cell receptor beta chains follows, all from one sample in a study of human T cells and chemical hapten exposure. MiXCR, applied by TCRdb to the RACE reads, yields one record per CDR3 protein. The table lists roughly 160,000 distinct CDR3 sequences, approximately 15% of them singletons. The sample consisted of whole blood, taken in connection with sensitization to the hapten diphenylcyclopropenone (DPC). These TCRs come from a woman in her twenties or thirties with alopecia areata. Some clones in this sample may be carry-over from other donors' samples. The CDR3 runs from the conserved cysteine through the conserved F or W. The D gene is left open where the match is weak. Not every row has a clone size; where given, it reads once, few, many or a size class.

clone size: many
D gene: TRBD2
J gene: TRBJ2-1
V gene: TRBV12-3/TRBV12-4
CDR3 protein: CASSSASGSVANEQFF
CDR3 DNA: TGTGCCAGCAGTTCTGCTAGCGGGAGCGTCGCGAATGAGCAGTTCTTC

clone size: few
D gene: .
J gene: TRBJ1-1
V gene: TRBV14
CDR3 protein: CASSSVAGTEAFF
CDR3 DNA: TGTGCCAGCAGCAGTGTCGCAGGGACTGAAGCTTTCTTT

clone size: many
D gene: .
J gene: TRBJ1-5
V gene: TRBV12-3/TRBV12-4
CDR3 protein: CASWGGMSQPQHF
CDR3 DNA: TGTGCCAGCTGGGGGGGCATGTCGCAGCCCCAGCATTTT

clone size: few
D gene: .
J gene: TRBJ1-1
V gene: TRBV12-3/TRBV12-4
CDR3 protein: CASSRMGNTEAFF
CDR3 DNA: TGTGCCAGCAGCCGTATGGGGAACACTGAAGCTTTCTTT

clone size: .
D gene: .
J gene: TRBJ2-6
V gene: TRBV18
CDR3 protein: CASSPLLVPTGANVLTF
CDR3 DNA: TGTGCCAGCTCACCATTGCTAGTTCCCACTGGGGCCAACGTCCTGACTTTC

clone size: many
D gene: .
J gene: TRBJ1-1
V gene: TRBV7-2
CDR3 protein: CASSSGQRNTEAFF
CDR3 DNA: TGTGCCAGCAGCTCCGGACAGCGGAACACTGAAGCTTTCTTT

clone size: .
D gene: .
J gene: TRBJ1-3
V gene: TRBV12-3/TRBV12-4
CDR3 protein: CASRKTGIGNTIYF
CDR3 DNA: TGTGCCAGCAGGAAAACAGGGATTGGAAACACCATATATTTT

clone size: many
D gene: .
J gene: TRBJ2-1
V gene: TRBV12-5
CDR3 protein: CASGLGGSIEQFF
CDR3 DNA: TGTGCTAGTGGTTTGGGGGGGAGCATAGAGCAGTTCTTC

clone size: .
D gene: .
J gene: TRBJ1-5
V gene: TRBV21-1
CDR3 protein: CASSRNRTVSNQPQHF
CDR3 DNA: TGTGCCAGCAGCAGAAACCGGACAGTTAGCAATCAGCCCCAGCATTTT

clone size: .
D gene: .
J gene: TRBJ2-5
V gene: TRBV2
CDR3 protein: CASNVLDGETQYF
CDR3 DNA: TGTGCCAGCAATGTACTGGACGGTGAGACCCAGTACTTC

clone size: few
D gene: .
J gene: TRBJ1-3
V gene: TRBV4-3
CDR3 protein: CASGSGNTIYF
CDR3 DNA: TGCGCCAGCGGCTCTGGAAACACCATATATTTT

clone size: .
D gene: .
J gene: TRBJ2-3
V gene: TRBV12-3/TRBV12-4
CDR3 protein: CASSFPRTDTQYF
CDR3 DNA: TGTGCCAGCAGTTTCCCTAGAACAGATACGCAGTATTTT

clone size: .
D gene: .
J gene: TRBJ2-7
V gene: TRBV12-3/TRBV12-4
CDR3 protein: CASSRIIGDEQYF
CDR3 DNA: TGTGCCAGCAGCCGGATAATAGGGGACGAGCAGTACTTC

clone size: many
D gene: .
J gene: TRBJ1-2
V gene: TRBV20-1
CDR3 protein: CSAPDRNYGYTF
CDR3 DNA: TGCAGTGCCCCGGACAGAAATTATGGCTACACCTTC

clone size: .
D gene: .
J gene: TRBJ2-3
V gene: TRBV27
CDR3 protein: CASSPRLFRGADTQYF
CDR3 DNA: TGTGCCAGCAGTCCTCGACTTTTCAGGGGGGCAGATACGCAGTATTTT

clone size: .
D gene: .
J gene: TRBJ2-1
V gene: TRBV28
CDR3 protein: CASSSGSWSYNEQFF
CDR3 DNA: TGTGCCAGCAGTTCAGGAAGCTGGTCCTACAATGAGCAGTTCTTC

clone size: few
D gene: .
J gene: TRBJ1-1
V gene: TRBV7-2
CDR3 protein: CASGGLGRWPEAFF
CDR3 DNA: TGTGCCAGCGGCGGGCTGGGGAGGTGGCCTGAAGCTTTCTTT

clone size: .
D gene: TRBD2
J gene: TRBJ2-3
V gene: TRBV20-1
CDR3 protein: CSAPGTSVITDTQYF
CDR3 DNA: TGCAGTGCTCCCGGTACTAGCGTAATCACAGATACGCAGTATTTT

clone size: few
D gene: .
J gene: TRBJ2-3
V gene: TRBV28
CDR3 protein: CASIRGGTDTQYF
CDR3 DNA: TGTGCCAGTATCAGGGGTGGGACAGATACGCAGTATTTT

clone size: .
D gene: TRBD2
J gene: TRBJ2-1
V gene: TRBV9
CDR3 protein: CASSVEGSSGYNEQFF
CDR3 DNA: TGTGCCAGCAGCGTAGAAGGATCTAGCGGGTACAATGAGCAGTTCTTC

clone size: .
D gene: .
J gene: TRBJ2-3
V gene: TRBV18
CDR3 protein: CASSLGSSTDTQYF
CDR3 DNA: TGTGCCAGCTCACTAGGATCTAGCACAGATACGCAGTATTTT

clone size: few
D gene: TRBD2
J gene: TRBJ2-7
V gene: TRBV11-2
CDR3 protein: CASSQMASGSREQYF
CDR3 DNA: TGTGCCAGCAGCCAGATGGCTAGCGGGAGTCGGGAGCAGTACTTC

clone size: .
D gene: TRBD1
J gene: TRBJ1-5
V gene: TRBV6-1
CDR3 protein: CASSAGQFFSQPQHF
CDR3 DNA: TGTGCCAGCAGTGCGGGACAGTTTTTTAGTCAGCCCCAGCATTTT

clone size: many
D gene: .
J gene: TRBJ2-1
V gene: TRBV7-2
CDR3 protein: CASSLGPYNEQFF
CDR3 DNA: TGTGCCAGCAGCCTAGGACCGTACAATGAGCAGTTCTTC

clone size: .
D gene: .
J gene: TRBJ2-1
V gene: TRBV29-1
CDR3 protein: CSVRPVRGSSYEQFF
CDR3 DNA: TGCAGCGTACGACCCGTTAGGGGGAGTAGTTATGAGCAGTTCTTC

clone size: many
D gene: .
J gene: TRBJ2-1
V gene: TRBV28
CDR3 protein: CASRSAWEQFF
CDR3 DNA: TGTGCCAGCAGGTCCGCGTGGGAGCAGTTCTTC

clone size: many
D gene: TRBD1
J gene: TRBJ2-7
V gene: TRBV7-2
CDR3 protein: CASSSGQAREQYF
CDR3 DNA: TGTGCCAGCAGCTCGGGACAGGCTAGGGAGCAGTACTTC

clone size: few
D gene: .
J gene: TRBJ2-5
V gene: TRBV6-6
CDR3 protein: CASSPRVETQYF
CDR3 DNA: TGTGCCAGCAGCCCCCGTGTGGAGACCCAGTACTTC

clone size: many
D gene: .
J gene: TRBJ2-1
V gene: TRBV28
CDR3 protein: CASSSPGQVTAREQFF
CDR3 DNA: TGTGCCAGCAGTTCCCCGGGTCAGGTCACGGCCAGAGAGCAGTTCTTC

clone size: .
D gene: .
J gene: TRBJ2-1
V gene: TRBV28
CDR3 protein: CASRLAPGDEQFF
CDR3 DNA: TGTGCCAGCAGGCTTGCCCCCGGGGATGAGCAGTTCTTC

clone size: few
D gene: TRBD2
J gene: TRBJ2-1
V gene: TRBV6-1
CDR3 protein: CASSGLAGGFEQFF
CDR3 DNA: TGTGCCAGCAGCGGACTAGCGGGAGGTTTTGAGCAGTTCTTC

clone size: few
D gene: TRBD2
J gene: TRBJ2-1
V gene: TRBV6-5
CDR3 protein: CASHSGGQNNEQFF
CDR3 DNA: TGTGCCAGCCATAGCGGGGGGCAGAACAATGAGCAGTTCTTC

clone size: .
D gene: .
J gene: TRBJ2-5
V gene: TRBV6-1
CDR3 protein: CASTRLTSTETQYF
CDR3 DNA: TGTGCCAGCACCCGGTTGACTAGTACTGAGACCCAGTACTTC

clone size: .
D gene: TRBD2
J gene: TRBJ2-1
V gene: TRBV6-5
CDR3 protein: CAIGLAGYNEQFF
CDR3 DNA: TGTGCTATCGGACTAGCGGGATACAATGAGCAGTTCTTC

clone size: .
D gene: .
J gene: TRBJ1-1
V gene: TRBV7-3
CDR3 protein: CASSLMGHRLTEAFF
CDR3 DNA: TGTGCCAGCAGCTTAATGGGACATAGGCTCACTGAAGCTTTCTTT

clone size: many
D gene: .
J gene: TRBJ1-2
V gene: TRBV4-3
CDR3 protein: CASSQSGGAHYGYTF
CDR3 DNA: TGCGCCAGCAGCCAAAGTGGGGGGGCCCACTATGGCTACACCTTC

clone size: many
D gene: .
J gene: TRBJ2-4
V gene: TRBV20-1
CDR3 protein: CSARDLSLATYIQYF
CDR3 DNA: TGCAGTGCTAGAGATCTTTCACTAGCAACATACATTCAGTACTTC

clone size: .
D gene: TRBD1
J gene: TRBJ1-5
V gene: TRBV20-1
CDR3 protein: CSARDKGTGKDQPQHF
CDR3 DNA: TGCAGTGCTAGAGATAAGGGGACAGGGAAGGATCAGCCCCAGCATTTT

clone size: .
D gene: TRBD1
J gene: TRBJ2-5
V gene: TRBV12-3/TRBV12-4
CDR3 protein: CASSLGRGYQETQYF
CDR3 DNA: TGTGCCAGCAGTTTGGGCAGGGGGTACCAAGAGACCCAGTACTTC

clone size: many
D gene: .
J gene: TRBJ2-7
V gene: TRBV11-1
CDR3 protein: CASSFGLISYEQYF
CDR3 DNA: TGTGCCAGCAGCTTCGGCCTCATTTCCTACGAGCAGTACTTC

clone size: .
D gene: .
J gene: TRBJ2-7
V gene: TRBV7-3
CDR3 protein: CASSPGPPNEQYF
CDR3 DNA: TGTGCCAGCAGCCCAGGTCCCCCCAACGAGCAGTACTTC

clone size: many
D gene: TRBD2
J gene: TRBJ2-7
V gene: TRBV25-1
CDR3 protein: CASSEGASGATYEQYF
CDR3 DNA: TGTGCCAGCAGTGAAGGGGCTAGCGGGGCCACCTACGAGCAGTACTTC

clone size: .
D gene: TRBD2
J gene: TRBJ2-5
V gene: TRBV9
CDR3 protein: CASSVGPLRGGEETQYF
CDR3 DNA: TGTGCCAGCAGCGTAGGTCCGCTTCGCGGGGGAGAGGAGACCCAGTACTTC

clone size: few
D gene: TRBD1
J gene: TRBJ2-5
V gene: TRBV18
CDR3 protein: CASSPRDRGSETQYF
CDR3 DNA: TGTGCCAGCTCACCACGGGACAGGGGGTCAGAGACCCAGTACTTC

clone size: few
D gene: .
J gene: TRBJ2-5
V gene: TRBV29-1
CDR3 protein: CSARGGLGQETQYF
CDR3 DNA: TGCAGCGCTAGAGGAGGGCTGGGGCAAGAGACCCAGTACTTC

clone size: .
D gene: TRBD2
J gene: TRBJ2-1
V gene: TRBV12-3/TRBV12-4
CDR3 protein: CASRASGALYDEQFF
CDR3 DNA: TGTGCCAGCAGAGCTAGCGGGGCCCTCTACGATGAGCAGTTCTTC

clone size: few
D gene: .
J gene: TRBJ2-6
V gene: TRBV28
CDR3 protein: CASRETSGANVLTF
CDR3 DNA: TGTGCCAGCAGGGAGACCTCTGGGGCCAACGTCCTGACTTTC

clone size: many
D gene: TRBD1
J gene: TRBJ1-4
V gene: TRBV12-3/TRBV12-4
CDR3 protein: CASSYGTVNEKLFF
CDR3 DNA: TGTGCCAGCAGCTACGGGACAGTTAATGAAAAACTGTTTTTT

clone size: few
D gene: TRBD1
J gene: TRBJ1-5
V gene: TRBV6-2/TRBV6-3
CDR3 protein: CASRGGQAGQPQHF
CDR3 DNA: TGTGCCAGCAGGGGCGGACAGGCGGGACAGCCCCAGCATTTT